The subject of this entry is one T cell receptor beta chain. Its target is unknown. This sample was included in a study of shared clonotypes between healthy human individuals. Study outcomes and limitations: The naive CD4 repertoires of a few donors were compared, and approximately 5% of clonotypes were shared. Only a few donors were included, so the genetic and exposure-history diversity represented was limited. Memory subsets generally showed lower estimated richness than naive subsets.

Libraries were prepared by immunoSEQ multiplex PCR; TCRdb keeps only in-frame clonotypes and omits some of them. This sample has around 1,900,000 clones, with 93% found just once. Naive CD8 cells lacked CD45RO and underwent positive selection for CCR7, leaving out terminally differentiated effector memory CD45RA+ cells. The TCR comes from a man aged 18-30 years in good health. Some clones in this sample may be carry-over from other donors' samples. Sequencing used naive CD8+ T cells from PBMCs.

This CDR3 reads CASSLGPFEQYF. CDR3 nucleotide sequence: TGTGCCAGCAGCCTAGGGCCCTTCGAGCAGTACTTC. The chain employs TRBV7-9 and TRBJ2-7; D gene unclear. Germline V gives CDR1 SEHNR, CDR2 FQNEAQ (reference sequence). The V gene lost 5 bases and the J gene lost 6 bases, with 11 bases spanning the gap. CDR3 length equals 12 residues.